These 2 T cell receptor beta chains share one sample of origin, sequenced in a study of graft-versus-host responses after intestinal transplantation. Some clones are missing from TCRdb's copy, which holds only in-frame ones; the method was immunoSEQ multiplex PCR. The table has tens of thousands of clones, 90% seen once. No cognate antigen is known for these TCRs. The material was unstimulated CD8+ T cells sorted from spleen or lymph node cells, obtained before transplant. The receptors shown here come from a human donor who was the organ donor for an intestinal transplant.

The CDR3 coding sequence is TGTGCCAGCAGCCCCCAATTAGGGTTCGGGGAAGTAAACATTCAGTACTTC. It is translated as CASSPQLGFGEVNIQYF. The chain recombines TRBV4-2 with TRBJ2-4, with D possibly matching TRBD2 (5 bases). Germline CDR1 reads LGHNA; CDR2 reads YNFKEQ. The CDR3 totals 17 residues. V dropped 4 bases and J dropped 6 bases, with 22 bases sitting between them.

The CDR3 DNA is TGCGCCAGCAGCTTGGCCGGGACAGGATACACTGAAGCTTTCTTT. Translation: CASSLAGTGYTEAFF. J is TRBJ1-1 and V is TRBV5-1, with TRBD1 matching 8 bases. CDR3 length: 15 amino acids. Germline CDR1 and CDR2: SGHRS and YFSETQ. J gave up 3 bases and V 0 bases, and 4 bases lay outside the gene matches. The complete variable domain, with remaining parts taken from reference TRBV5-1 and TRBJ1-1, reads KAGVTQTPRYLIKTRGQQVTLSCSPISGHRSVSWYQQTPGQGLQFLFEYFSETQRNKGNFPGRFSGRQFSNSRSEMNVSTLELGDSALYLCASSLAGTGYTEAFFGQGTRLTVV.